The 10 T cell receptor beta chains listed next were all sequenced from one sample in a study of shared clonotypes between healthy human individuals. Positive CCR7 selection of CD45RO-negative cells yielded the naive CD8 cells, and terminally differentiated effector memory CD45RA+ cells were excluded. TCRdb's table, derived via immunoSEQ multiplex PCR, lists solely in-frame clones and lacks some. The table includes about 2.2 million clones, roughly 95% detected once. The sequencing sample was made of naive CD8+ T cells from PBMCs. Receptors were obtained from a man younger than 35 in good health. Some clones in this sample may be carry-over from other donors' samples.

V is TRBV27 and J is TRBJ2-7, with D tentatively TRBD2 (5 bases). Germline lookup yields CDR1 MNHEY and CDR2 SMNVEV (reference sequence). CDR3 length: 15 residues. Trimming took off 3 bases at V and 2 bases at J, with 14 bases between the two ends. As DNA, the CDR3 is TGTGCCAGCAGTTTTTCGGCAGGAGCGGCCTACGAGCAGTACTTC. As protein: CASSFSAGAAYEQYF.

The chain employs TRBV27 and TRBJ2-7; 8 bases are a match to TRBD1. Germline V CDR1 and CDR2: MNHEY, SMNVEV (reference sequence). CDR3 length equals 15 residues. The trim removed 0 bases at V and 6 bases at J, leaving 7 bases unmatched. The CDR3 DNA reads TGTGCCAGCAGTTTATCGCCAGGGGGCAAGGGCGAGCAGTACTTC. Translated: CASSLSPGGKGEQYF.

Concerning this clone itself: Distinct nucleotide sequences in the sample also encode this CDR3. The rearrangement joins TRBV6-5 to TRBJ2-7; D gene ambiguous. Germline V gene lookup returns CDR1 MNHEY and CDR2 SVGAGI. The CDR3 covers 12 residues. Trimming left V 0 bases short and J 2 bases short, with 2 bases between. Here the CDR3 DNA reads TGTGCCAGCAGTTACTCGACCTACGAGCAGTACTTC. As protein: CASSYSTYEQYF.

The V gene is TRBV2, the J gene TRBJ2-3; 9 bases are shared with TRBD2. J gave up 6 bases and V 7 bases, and 8 bases lay outside the gene matches. Germline V gene sequence: CDR1 SNHLY, CDR2 FYNNEI. The CDR3 length is 14 residues. The CDR3 DNA sequence: TGTGCCAGCATTAATAGCGGGAGTTCGGATACGCAGTATTTT. It translates to CASINSGSSDTQYF. The entire variable domain, with the rest obtained from reference TRBV2 and TRBJ2-3, is as follows: EPEVTQTPSHQVTQMGQEVILRCVPISNHLYFYWYRQILGQKVEFLVSFYNNEISEKSEIFDDQFSVERPDGSNFTLKIRSTKLEDSAMYFCASINSGSSDTQYFGPGTRLTVL.

Only one count was recorded for this clone. The same CDR3 arises from other DNA sequences in this sample as well. The chain uses TRBV7-9 and TRBJ2-1; no firm D call. V lost 5 bases and J 4 bases, leaving 12 bases between the germline ends. The length of the CDR3 is 14 residues. Germline V gene data show CDR1 as SEHNR and CDR2 as FQNEAQ (reference sequence). The CDR3 bases are TGTGCCAGCAGCAGAGACGGTTTATACAATGAGCAGTTCTTC. Protein: CASSRDGLYNEQFF.

There are a few counts of this clone. V gene TRBV5-1 combines with J gene TRBJ2-2; TRBD1 matches 8 bases. Germline-derived CDR1 and CDR2 are SGHRS and YFSETQ. The CDR3 is made up of 15 amino acids. The trim removed 4 bases at V and 7 bases at J, leaving 9 bases unmatched. The CDR3 protein is CASSDHQGANGELFF. In DNA form, the CDR3 reads TGCGCCAGCAGCGACCACCAGGGGGCCAACGGGGAGCTGTTTTTT.

The chain couples TRBV11-2 to TRBJ2-3; either TRBD1 or TRBD2 may fit D (5 bases each). CDR1 and CDR2 from the germline V gene are SGHAT and FQNNGV. V was pared by 6 bases and J by 2 bases, with 18 bases between. The CDR3 totals 16 residues. CDR3 sequence reads: CASSPMRGSATDTQYF. The CDR3 coding sequence is TGTGCCAGCAGTCCCATGAGGGGAAGCGCCACAGATACGCAGTATTTT.

The V gene is TRBV5-4, the J gene TRBJ2-7; 11 bases align to TRBD1. CDR1 and CDR2 from the germline V gene are SGHNT and YYREEE (reference sequence). Trimming cost V 3 bases and J 5 bases; bases outside gene matches: 7. This CDR3 is built from 15 residues. CDR3 DNA sequence: TGTGCCAGCAGCTCCCGGGACAGGGGGACCCACGAGCAGTACTTC. Encoded protein: CASSSRDRGTHEQYF.

The V and J genes are TRBV9 and TRBJ2-3, with TRBD2 matching over 10 bases. The length of the CDR3 is 16 residues. V lost 4 bases and J lost 6; bases outside the gene matches: 11. The V gene's germline CDR1 is SGDLS and CDR2 YYNGEE. The CDR3 here is CASSTWTSGRSDTQYF. The CDR3 nucleotides read TGTGCCAGCAGCACTTGGACTAGCGGAAGGTCGGATACGCAGTATTTT.

The V gene is TRBV6-5, the J gene TRBJ1-2, with D possibly TRBD1 on 5 matching bases. The CDR3 length is 14 residues. V was cut by 5 bases and J by 3 bases, with 13 bases left in between. Germline V lookup: CDR1 MNHEY, CDR2 SVGAGI. CDR3 region: CASSPFDRDYGYTF. DNA for the CDR3: TGTGCCAGCAGTCCCTTCGACAGAGACTATGGCTACACCTTC.